The 2 T cell receptor beta chains presented below share a single source sample, sequenced in a study of a mutant IDH1 vaccine in newly diagnosed glioma (dated by TCRdb to the early 2020s). These receptors' antigens are unknown. Receptor amplification or capture employed the immunoSEQ multiplex PCR assay. What TCRdb holds here is the immuneACCESS table cut down to in-frame rearrangements. Part of the clones is not present; checked against another copy, under half of the missing clones reflect an unresolved V gene, and the others are unexplained. In all, the sample holds about 26,000 clones, and roughly 85% of those were seen once. Roughly 33% of the sample goes to the ten largest clones. The time point label here, explained by the study, means: week 35, safety follow-up. Each vaccine dose was 300 ug of a 20-mer mutant IDH1 peptide in Montanide, given subcutaneously with topical imiquimod. Here the sequenced sample was PBMCs, taken from a glioma patient whose treatment included an IDH1 peptide vaccine. The receptors stem from a man under 40 with glioma.

The genes are TRBV7-8 and TRBJ2-7; 7 nucleotides align to TRBD2. This CDR3 is built from 15 residues. Unmatched junction bases numbered 9, after V lost 7 bases and J lost 0 bases. Per the germline V gene, CDR1 is SGHVS and CDR2 is FQNEAQ. This CDR3 is CASNDFREVSYEQYF. The CDR3 DNA sequence: TGTGCCAGCAACGATTTTCGGGAGGTCTCCTACGAGCAGTACTTC.

The chain joins TRBV29-1 to TRBJ2-2, with D possibly TRBD2 on 6 matching bases. Trimming took 5 bases from V and 3 from J, leaving 16 bases between them. This CDR3 comprises 15 residues. CDR1 is SQVTM and CDR2 is ANQGSEA in the germline V gene. In DNA form, the CDR3 reads TGCAGCGTTCAAGGCGGGGCGCAGTACACCGGGGAGCTGTTTTTT. Translating gives CSVQGGAQYTGELFF.